The 17 T cell receptor beta chains below were found in one sample sequenced in a study of cytomegalovirus exposure and HLA in healthy donors. Using immunoSEQ multiplex PCR, the repertoire was profiled, and TCRdb retains in-frame clones only, with some absent. This repertoire shows under 250,000 clones, more than 75% found once; its top ten account for 2%. The specimen sequenced was PBMCs. The receptors shown here come from a woman between 18 and 29 years old in good health and CMV-seropositive.

The sample holds one count of this clone. This chain uses TRBV7-2 with TRBJ1-5; possible D gene TRBD1, 6 bases. The CDR3 is 16 amino acids. The germline V and J ends were trimmed by 3 bases and 0 bases, with 12 bases remaining between them. Germline CDR1 SGHTA, CDR2 FQGNSA. Written as DNA, the CDR3 is TGTGCCAGCAGCTTTAACAGGGTTGATAGCAATCAGCCCCAGCATTTT. Its protein is CASSFNRVDSNQPQHF.

Turning to this clone: A junction end diverges from the germline sequence, so it may reflect a read error. The chain employs TRBV4-2 and TRBJ1-5; D unresolved. This CDR3 has 15 amino acids. Germline loops: CDR1 LGHNA, CDR2 YNFKEQ. CDR3 nucleotides: TGTGCCAGCACCCAAATAGTAGGAGGCAATCAGCCCCAGCATTTT. It yields the protein CASTQIVGGNQPQHF.

The chain joins TRBV9 to TRBJ2-2; 9 bases map to TRBD1. CDR3 length equals 16 residues. V shed 4 bases, J shed 5 bases, and the junction held 9 bases outside the gene matches. CDR1 is SGDLS and CDR2 is YYNGEE in the germline V gene. The CDR3 sequence: CASSNRDREGTGELFF. The CDR3 nucleotides read TGTGCCAGCAGCAACCGGGACAGGGAGGGGACCGGGGAGCTGTTTTTT.

The V and J genes are TRBV14 and TRBJ2-3; 7 bases map to TRBD2. Germline CDR1 and CDR2: SGHDN and FVKESK. V was clipped by 4 bases and J by 5 bases; unmatched bases: 6. The CDR3 consists of 14 residues. The CDR3 is CASSPAGVVDTQYF. The CDR3 nucleotides read TGTGCCAGCAGCCCCGCGGGAGTCGTAGATACGCAGTATTTT. The full variable domain, in which reference TRBV14 and TRBJ2-3 provide the parts outside the CDR3, is EAGVTQFPSHSVIEKGQTVTLRCDPISGHDNLYWYRRVMGKEIKFLLHFVKESKQDESGMPNNRFLAERTGGTYSTLKVQPAELEDSGVYFCASSPAGVVDTQYFGPGTRLTVL.

The chain has TRBV27 and TRBJ2-1, with 8 bases identical to TRBD2. The CDR3 contains 15 residues. CDR1 is MNHEY and CDR2 is SMNVEV in the germline V gene (reference sequence). V shed 3 bases and J 8 bases; nucleotides not matched to a gene: 9. CDR3 bases: TGTGCCAGCAGTTTGTCGGAATGGCGGGAGGATGAGCAGTTCTTC. It specifies CASSLSEWREDEQFF.

The genes are TRBV6-1 and TRBJ1-4, with 11 bases fitting TRBD1. In germline, CDR1 is MNHNS, CDR2 SASEGT. The CDR3 loop spans 15 amino acids. Unmatched junction bases numbered 6, after V lost 6 bases and J lost 6 bases. CDR3 DNA sequence: TGTGCCAGCAGGCTCCGGACAGGGGGCCATGAAAAACTGTTTTTT. Translating it yields CASRLRTGGHEKLFF.

The sample holds a few counts of this clone. The chain has TRBV10-3 and TRBJ1-2; 9 bases align to TRBD1. Germline V gene data show CDR1 as ENHRY and CDR2 as SYGVKD. The V segment lost 11 bases and the J segment 6 bases; nucleotides outside the gene matches: 13. There are 14 residues in the CDR3. The CDR3 sequence is CAAWEGQGDNGYTF. For the CDR3, the DNA is TGTGCCGCCTGGGAGGGACAGGGTGACAATGGCTACACCTTC.

The V call is TRBV7-9, the J call TRBJ2-7; D is uncertain. Germline V CDR1 and CDR2: SEHNR, FQNEAQ (reference sequence). V shed 6 bases and J shed 0 bases, with 15 bases lying between them. CDR3 length: 15 residues. The CDR3 here is CASSSTPRSSYEQYF. For the CDR3, the DNA is TGTGCCAGCAGTTCAACTCCGAGGAGCTCCTACGAGCAGTACTTC.

The rearrangement uses TRBV5-8 and TRBJ1-1, with 8 positions matching TRBD1. Germline assignment: CDR1 SGHTS and CDR2 YDEGEE. Losses at the gene ends were 2 bases for V and 6 bases for J; bases not matched to a gene: 9. This CDR3 spans 15 amino acids. In DNA form, the CDR3 reads TGTGCCAGCAGCTTACGACAGGGGCGAATCGCTGAAGCTTTCTTT. It yields the protein CASSLRQGRIAEAFF.

V is TRBV6-6 and J is TRBJ2-2; D is possibly TRBD2 (5 bases). CDR3 length: 14 amino acids. The germline V gene encodes CDR1 MNHNY and CDR2 SVGAGI (reference sequence). V was pared by 8 bases and J by 3 bases, with 13 bases between. CDR3: CASSAALHTGELFF. CDR3 nucleotide sequence: TGTGCCAGCTCAGCGGCTCTACACACCGGGGAGCTGTTTTTT.

The genes are TRBV4-1 and TRBJ2-1; TRBD2 matches at 11 bases. This CDR3 is 17 amino acids long. Germline V lookup: CDR1 MGHRA, CDR2 YSYEKL. The trim removed 3 bases at V and 5 bases at J, leaving 9 bases unmatched. CDR3 sequence (DNA): TGCGCCAGCAGCCAGCTCGGGACTAGCGGAACCCACAATGAGCAGTTCTTC. Translation: CASSQLGTSGTHNEQFF.

CDR3 region: CSVGADLMNTEAFF. In nucleotides, the CDR3 is TGCAGCGTTGGGGCAGATCTCATGAACACTGAAGCTTTCTTT. The V call is TRBV29-1, the J call TRBJ1-1, with no clear D. V lost 4 bases, J lost 0 bases, and 12 bases lay in between. Germline V CDR1 and CDR2: SQVTM, ANQGSEA. CDR3 length: 14 residues. Variable domain in full (rest from reference TRBV29-1 and TRBJ1-1): SAVISQKPSRDICQRGTSLTIQCQVDSQVTMMFWYRQQPGQSLTLIATANQGSEATYESGFVIDKFPISRPNLTFSTLTVSNMSPEDSSIYLCSVGADLMNTEAFFGQGTRLTVV.

This chain links TRBV28 with TRBJ1-2; 7 nucleotides agree with TRBD1. CDR1 and CDR2 (germline): MDHEN, SYDVKM. CDR3 size: 12 residues. With 6 bases clipped from V and 7 bases from J, the junction kept 5 bases outside the gene matches. The CDR3 region is CASRTGSGGYTF. The CDR3 coding sequence is TGTGCCAGCAGGACAGGGTCGGGTGGCTACACCTTC.

The genes are TRBV27 and TRBJ2-1; D is unresolved. Germline lookup yields CDR1 MNHEY and CDR2 SMNVEV (reference sequence). This CDR3 has 13 amino acids. Trimming cost V 0 bases and J 7 bases, with 7 bases left between them. The CDR3 is CASSLSPQNEQFF. CDR3 DNA sequence: TGTGCCAGCAGTTTATCCCCCCAAAATGAGCAGTTCTTC.

The chain uses TRBV5-4 and TRBJ2-7; maybe TRBD1 (6 bases). The CDR3 contains 13 residues. From germline, CDR1 is SGHNT and CDR2 YYREEE (reference sequence). The V end lost 0 bases, the J end lost 3 bases, and 7 bases lay between the germline ends. The CDR3 coding sequence is TGTGCCAGCAGCTTGGGACAGGACTACGAGCAGTACTTC. Translated: CASSLGQDYEQYF.

This chain links TRBV18 with TRBJ2-5; 10 nucleotides agree with TRBD2. CDR1 KGHSH and CDR2 LQKENI come from the germline V gene. V shed 0 bases and J 5 bases; nucleotides not matched to a gene: 6. CDR3 length: 16 residues. The CDR3 region is CASSPPEAGGPETQYF. Written as DNA, the CDR3 is TGTGCCAGCTCACCACCGGAAGCGGGAGGGCCGGAGACCCAGTACTTC.

The chain joins TRBV6-5 to TRBJ2-1; 7 bases are a match to TRBD1. The germline V gene has CDR1 MNHEY and CDR2 SVGAGI. The CDR3 runs 14 residues. V shed 2 bases, J shed 12 bases, and the junction held 10 bases outside the gene matches. Written as DNA, the CDR3 is TGTGCCAGCAGTTACAGGACAGGAGCATCGGGGCAGTTCTTC. Translating it yields CASSYRTGASGQFF.